These 24 T cell receptor beta chains came from one sample sequenced in a study of cytomegalovirus exposure and HLA in healthy donors. The PCR ran on 60 Vbeta and 13 Jbeta primers. Assay: immunoSEQ multiplex PCR; the TCRdb copy retains only in-frame clones and omits some. The data contain under 130,000 clones, 75% to 90% of them singletons. Sample: PBMCs. These TCRs come from a man aged 25-45 years in good health and CMV-seropositive.

The V and J genes are TRBV11-2 and TRBJ2-7, with a tentative D call TRBD1 (5 bases). The CDR3 runs to 14 residues. The V end lost 5 bases, the J end lost 3 bases, and 14 bases lay between the germline ends. Per germline, CDR1 SGHAT and CDR2 FQNNGV. The CDR3 bases are TGTGCCAGCAGCCTCATGGGGCATCTCTACGAGCAGTACTTC. It specifies CASSLMGHLYEQYF.

V is TRBV5-1 and J is TRBJ2-3, with 8 bases fitting TRBD2. Looked up from germline, CDR1 is SGHRS and CDR2 is YFSETQ. The CDR3 runs to 18 residues. V lost 4 bases to trimming and J lost 1 base; unmatched junction nucleotides: 14. CDR3 in DNA: TGCGCCAGCAGCCAGGGACTAGTCTCGACGTCGGGCACAGATACGCAGTATTTT. Protein product: CASSQGLVSTSGTDTQYF.

The V and J genes are TRBV5-1 and TRBJ1-1; TRBD1 matches 7 bases. Looked up from germline, CDR1 is SGHRS and CDR2 is YFSETQ. The CDR3 has 19 amino acids. The trim removed 4 bases at V and 1 base at J, leaving 19 bases unmatched. The CDR3, as DNA: TGCGCCAGCAGCCCCTGGGGCGGCACAGGGGTTCGAGGGAACACTGAAGCTTTCTTT. Protein sequence: CASSPWGGTGVRGNTEAFF.

This sequence joins TRBV6-6 and TRBJ2-5, with 7 bases matching TRBD1. The J call may be mistaken, given a closer DNA end match to TRBJ2-7. This CDR3 is 14 amino acids long. From germline, CDR1 is MNHNY and CDR2 SVGAGI (reference sequence). The CDR3 DNA reads as TGTGCCAGCAGTTCTCGCCGGGACAGCTACGAGCAGTACTTC. Protein sequence: CASSSRRDSYEQYF.

The chain employs TRBV28 and TRBJ1-2; weak D call: TRBD1 (6 bases). This CDR3 is 17 amino acids long. Trimming pared 4 bases from V and 6 bases from J, leaving 24 bases between. The germline V gene has CDR1 MDHEN and CDR2 SYDVKM. For the CDR3, the DNA is TGTGCCAGCAGTTCCCCGGCGGAACAGGGTAGAGAGAATGGCTACACCTTC. It yields the protein CASSSPAEQGRENGYTF.

The J gene is TRBJ1-1, the V gene TRBV19, with D tentatively TRBD1 (5 bases). The CDR3 spans 15 residues. Trimming took off 5 bases at V and 1 base at J, with 14 bases between the two ends. Germline V CDR1 and CDR2: LNHDA, SQIVND (reference sequence). This CDR3 is CASSRRDQGNTEAFF. Written as DNA, the CDR3 is TGTGCCAGTAGTCGGCGGGATCAGGGGAACACTGAAGCTTTCTTT.

This chain links TRBV4-3 with TRBJ1-1, with D hard to call. Trimming took off 1 base at V and 0 bases at J, with 3 bases between the two ends. The germline CDR1 and CDR2 sequences are LGHNA and YSLEER. The length of the CDR3 is 13 residues. The DNA of the CDR3 is TGCGCCAGCAGCCAAGTAATGAACACTGAAGCTTTCTTT. Protein product: CASSQVMNTEAFF.

The chain is built from TRBV5-4 and TRBJ1-2, with 7 bases aligning to TRBD1. This CDR3 has 16 amino acids. J lost 6 bases, V lost 2 bases, and 13 bases had no gene match. Germline CDR1 SGHNT, CDR2 YYREEE (reference sequence). CDR3 nucleotides: TGTGCCAGCAGCTTAAGGGTAGGGACAGCCAAAGATGGCTACACCTTC. It yields the protein CASSLRVGTAKDGYTF.

This clone has just a few counts. This chain connects TRBV10-2 to TRBJ2-7, with 7 bases fitting TRBD2. The CDR3 spans 17 residues. The J segment lost 3 bases and the V segment lost 1 base, leaving 12 bases of the junction unmatched. Germline V CDR1 and CDR2: WSHSY, SAAADI. The DNA for the CDR3 is TGCGCCAGCAGTGAGTTTCACCGGGACGGGGGGAGCTACGAGCAGTACTTC. It specifies CASSEFHRDGGSYEQYF.

V is TRBV5-1 and J is TRBJ2-7; 10 bases are a match to TRBD1. The trim removed 1 base at V and 9 bases at J, leaving 10 bases unmatched. Germline loops: CDR1 SGHRS, CDR2 YFSETQ. CDR3 length: 15 residues. CDR3 amino acids: CASSLFTGTGDGQYF. The CDR3 coding sequence is TGCGCCAGCAGCTTGTTTACCGGGACAGGGGATGGGCAGTACTTC.

The chain recombines TRBV19 with TRBJ1-3; 7 bases fit TRBD1. Germline values: CDR1 LNHDA, CDR2 SQIVND (reference sequence). The length of the CDR3 is 15 residues. Losses at the gene ends were 7 bases for V and 3 bases for J; bases not matched to a gene: 9. The CDR3 DNA reads TGTGCCAGTACCCCAGGGGGTACTATTGGAAACACCATATATTTT. Translating gives CASTPGGTIGNTIYF. Filled out from reference TRBV19 and TRBJ1-3, the complete variable domain reads DGGITQSPKYLFRKEGQNVTLSCEQNLNHDAMYWYRQDPGQGLRLIYYSQIVNDFQKGDIAEGYSVSREKKESFPLTVTSAQKNPTAFYLCASTPGGTIGNTIYFGEGSWLTVV.

The chain is built from TRBV7-2 and TRBJ2-1, with 13 bases aligning to TRBD2. Germline CDR1 reads SGHTA; CDR2 reads FQGNSA. This CDR3 region has 15 residues. V dropped 3 bases and J dropped 6; count of bases not matched to a gene: 2. The DNA of the CDR3 is TGTGCCAGCAGCTTCACTAGCGGGGGGGCCAATGAGCAGTTCTTC. This sequence encodes CASSFTSGGANEQFF.

V gene TRBV4-1 combines with J gene TRBJ2-2; 9 bases fit TRBD1. This CDR3 spans 16 amino acids. CDR1 and CDR2 (germline): MGHRA, YSYEKL. V shed 1 base and J 5 bases; nucleotides not matched to a gene: 5. The CDR3 nucleotides read TGCGCCAGCAGCCAAGGGAGACAGGGGGGTACCGGGGAGCTGTTTTTT. This encodes CASSQGRQGGTGELFF.

The chain recombines TRBV5-6 with TRBJ2-5; tentatively, D is TRBD2 (7 bases). Germline V gene sequence: CDR1 SGHDT, CDR2 YYEEEE. Trimming left V 7 bases short and J 0 bases short, with 22 bases between. This CDR3 spans 17 amino acids. CDR3 sequence reads: CASEGGGADVYQETQYF. The DNA for the CDR3 is TGTGCCAGCGAGGGTGGGGGGGCCGATGTTTACCAAGAGACCCAGTACTTC.

The chain employs TRBV5-8 and TRBJ1-1; 9 bases match TRBD1. The CDR3 contains 18 residues. V lost 3 bases, J lost 5 bases, and 17 bases stayed unmatched. From germline, CDR1 is SGHTS and CDR2 YDEGEE. CDR3 protein: CASSYFPRPGQGLTEAFF. The CDR3 DNA is TGTGCCAGCAGCTACTTTCCAAGGCCGGGACAGGGACTTACTGAAGCTTTCTTT. Complete variable domain (other parts from reference TRBV5-8 and TRBJ1-1): EAGVTQSPTHLIKTRGQQATLRCSPISGHTSVYWYQQALGLGLQFLLWYDEGEERNRGNFPPRFSGRQFPNYSSELNVNALELEDSALYLCASSYFPRPGQGLTEAFFGQGTRLTVV.

The rearrangement joins TRBV5-1 to TRBJ2-5, with D unresolved. V was cut by 0 bases and J by 6 bases, with 12 bases left in between. The CDR3 is made up of 14 amino acids. Germline loops: CDR1 SGHRS, CDR2 YFSETQ. The CDR3 sequence is CASSLDFSGKTQYF. Here the CDR3 DNA reads TGCGCCAGCAGCTTGGACTTTTCAGGAAAGACCCAGTACTTC.

The chain combines TRBV9 with TRBJ2-1; D possibly corresponds to TRBD1 (6 bases). Germline V gene data show CDR1 as SGDLS and CDR2 as YYNGEE. Trimming cost V 7 bases and J 8 bases, with 13 bases left between them. The CDR3 is made up of 12 amino acids. The DNA of the CDR3 is TGTGCCAGCGGGGGCTTTAAGGATGAGCAGTTCTTC. Translation: CASGGFKDEQFF.

The chain carries TRBV28 and TRBJ1-1; possible D gene TRBD1, 5 bases. This CDR3 is 14 amino acids long. The V end lost 7 bases, the J end lost 1 base, and 13 bases lay between the germline ends. Germline-derived CDR1 and CDR2 are MDHEN and SYDVKM. CDR3 amino acids: CASTLPGGNTEAFF. CDR3 bases: TGTGCCAGCACCTTACCGGGGGGGAACACTGAAGCTTTCTTT.

The chain has TRBV6-4 and TRBJ1-5; no reliable D call. The CDR3 has 13 amino acids. Germline V gives CDR1 MRHNA, CDR2 SNTAGT. V was clipped by 5 bases and J by 3 bases, with 8 bases between them. The CDR3 sequence is CASSLGDNQPQHF. CDR3 bases: TGTGCCAGCAGTCTCGGGGACAATCAGCCCCAGCATTTT.

The chain employs TRBV18 and TRBJ2-5; D is unresolved. The J call is uncertain, as TRBJ2-7 better fits the DNA end. The germline CDR1 and CDR2 sequences are KGHSH and LQKENI. The CDR3 contains 15 residues. CDR3 sequence: CASSPITVGEYEQYF. In nucleotides, the CDR3 is TGTGCCAGCTCACCCATAACAGTGGGCGAATACGAGCAGTACTTC.

The rearrangement joins TRBV5-1 to TRBJ2-2, with D possibly being TRBD2 (5 bases). Germline-derived CDR1 and CDR2 are SGHRS and YFSETQ. The V end was cut by 5 bases, the J end by 1 base, with 6 bases between. This CDR3 spans 13 amino acids. The CDR3: CASRRGNTGELFF. The CDR3 DNA reads as TGCGCCAGCAGACGGGGGAACACCGGGGAGCTGTTTTTT.

The chain combines TRBV11-2 with TRBJ2-7; maybe TRBD2 (5 bases). CDR1 is SGHAT, CDR2 FQNNGV, per germline. V lost 0 bases and J 0 bases, leaving 15 bases between the germline ends. The CDR3 has 17 residues. The CDR3 region is CASSLEVVGGLSYEQYF. Here the CDR3 DNA reads TGTGCCAGCAGCTTAGAGGTAGTAGGAGGACTCTCCTACGAGCAGTACTTC.

CDR3 nucleotide sequence: TGTGCCAGCAGCGACCGCAGGGGGAGGTCCTACAATGAGCAGTTCTTC. It specifies CASSDRRGRSYNEQFF. The J gene is TRBJ2-1, the V gene TRBV21-1; the table's D gene call, TRBD1, was not cross checked with the DNA. TRBV21-1 is a pseudogene locus. The CDR3 runs 16 residues.

This clone was counted ten times or more. V usage is TRBV2 and J usage is TRBJ1-3; D is perhaps TRBD1 (5 bases). Trimming pared 4 bases from V and 0 bases from J, leaving 10 bases between. There are 15 residues in the CDR3. Germline CDR1 reads SNHLY; CDR2 reads FYNNEI. For the CDR3, the DNA is TGTGCCAGCAGTGGACAGCCCAGCTCTGGAAACACCATATATTTT. It encodes CASSGQPSSGNTIYF.